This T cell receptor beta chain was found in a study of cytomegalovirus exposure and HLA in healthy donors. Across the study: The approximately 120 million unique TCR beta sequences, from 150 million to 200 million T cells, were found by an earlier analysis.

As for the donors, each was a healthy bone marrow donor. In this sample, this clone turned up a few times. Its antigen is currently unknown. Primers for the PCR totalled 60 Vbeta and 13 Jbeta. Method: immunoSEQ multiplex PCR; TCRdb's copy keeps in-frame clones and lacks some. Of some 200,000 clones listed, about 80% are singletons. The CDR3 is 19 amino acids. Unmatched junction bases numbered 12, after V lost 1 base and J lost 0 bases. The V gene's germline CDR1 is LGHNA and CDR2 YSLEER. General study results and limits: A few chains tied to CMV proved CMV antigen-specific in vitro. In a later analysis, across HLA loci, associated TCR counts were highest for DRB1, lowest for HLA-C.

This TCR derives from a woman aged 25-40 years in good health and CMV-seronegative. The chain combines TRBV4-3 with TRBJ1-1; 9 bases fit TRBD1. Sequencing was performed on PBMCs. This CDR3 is CASSQAFETGGLVNTEAFF. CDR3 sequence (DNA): TGCGCCAGCAGCCAAGCCTTTGAGACAGGGGGGCTTGTGAACACTGAAGCTTTCTTT.